These T cell receptor beta chains were read from a single sample in a study of graft-versus-host responses after intestinal transplantation. Their antigens are not known. Profiled with immunoSEQ multiplex PCR; TCRdb holds only in-frame clones, not every one. The repertoire holds 50,000 to 60,000 clones, with around nine tenths as singletons. The material sequenced was unstimulated CD4+ T cells sorted from spleen or lymph node cells, taken before transplant. All receptors derive from a human donor who was the organ donor for an intestinal transplant. The conserved cysteine and the conserved F or W are not part of the CDR3 here. Fields, in order: CDR3 protein, J gene, V gene.

cdr3_aa: ASSLNAYNEQF
j_call: TRBJ2-1
v_call: TRBV7-6

cdr3_aa: ASSWTSGSYEQY
j_call: TRBJ2-7
v_call: TRBV6-6

cdr3_aa: ASSSHRDLAGGGTGELF
j_call: TRBJ2-2
v_call: TRBV11-3

cdr3_aa: ASTHGWGHTDTQY
j_call: TRBJ2-3
v_call: TRBV6-6

cdr3_aa: ASSLSRPSIGELF
j_call: TRBJ2-2
v_call: TRBV27

cdr3_aa: ASSRQGYEQY
j_call: TRBJ2-7
v_call: TRBV6-1

cdr3_aa: ASSRTQGASYEQY
j_call: TRBJ2-7
v_call: TRBV6-6

cdr3_aa: ASSETRGWTEAF
j_call: TRBJ1-1
v_call: TRBV27

cdr3_aa: ASSLLGEGELF
j_call: TRBJ2-2
v_call: TRBV7-8

cdr3_aa: ASSPPPGQGRYEQF
j_call: TRBJ2-1
v_call: TRBV28

cdr3_aa: ASSRRNTEAF
j_call: TRBJ1-1
v_call: TRBV19

cdr3_aa: ASSLGGRGASYEQY
j_call: TRBJ2-7
v_call: TRBV5-1

cdr3_aa: ASSLGTPGTRLVTQY
j_call: TRBJ2-3
v_call: TRBV5-1

cdr3_aa: ASARSAPGANQPQH
j_call: TRBJ1-5
v_call: TRBV2

cdr3_aa: ASSGKSGSGTGELF
j_call: TRBJ2-2
v_call: TRBV11-1

cdr3_aa: ASKDSSGTYLTDTQY
j_call: TRBJ2-3
v_call: TRBV19

cdr3_aa: ASSPDTEAF
j_call: TRBJ1-1
v_call: TRBV18

cdr3_aa: ATGLALYNEQF
j_call: TRBJ2-1
v_call: TRBV2

cdr3_aa: ASSQSRTGGRSRENEKLF
j_call: TRBJ1-4
v_call: TRBV4-2

cdr3_aa: ASGWAGLAGGHNEQF
j_call: TRBJ2-1
v_call: TRBV12-5

cdr3_aa: ASSPGTSGSYEQY
j_call: TRBJ2-7
v_call: TRBV18

cdr3_aa: ASSLERGMNTEAF
j_call: TRBJ1-1
v_call: TRBV7-9

cdr3_aa: ASSLVLGGTNNSPLH
j_call: TRBJ1-6
v_call: TRBV5-4

cdr3_aa: ASSVVPSQETQY
j_call: TRBJ2-5
v_call: TRBV9

cdr3_aa: ASSIGILAPNTEAF
j_call: TRBJ1-1
v_call: TRBV19

cdr3_aa: ASSFGQGYEQY
j_call: TRBJ2-7
v_call: TRBV7-3

cdr3_aa: AISESKTSQETQY
j_call: TRBJ2-5
v_call: TRBV10-3

cdr3_aa: ASSLPGTRSRSDEQF
j_call: TRBJ2-1
v_call: TRBV28

cdr3_aa: ASNRGGNTEAF
j_call: TRBJ1-1
v_call: TRBV19

cdr3_aa: ATWGQGVSYNEQF
j_call: TRBJ2-1
v_call: TRBV6-1

cdr3_aa: ASRTQGPNSPLH
j_call: TRBJ1-6
v_call: TRBV27

cdr3_aa: ASSVENGRGETQY
j_call: TRBJ2-5
v_call: TRBV9

cdr3_aa: ATPLTDTQY
j_call: TRBJ2-3
v_call: TRBV7-9

cdr3_aa: ASSLRRQTSTDTQY
j_call: TRBJ2-3
v_call: TRBV11-1

cdr3_aa: ATSGTGAALYGYT
j_call: TRBJ1-2
v_call: TRBV10-3

cdr3_aa: ASSWTGNTEAF
j_call: TRBJ1-1
v_call: TRBV6-5

cdr3_aa: ASSPSGLYNEQF
j_call: TRBJ2-1
v_call: TRBV7-7

cdr3_aa: ASSLGLEFGYT
j_call: TRBJ1-2
v_call: TRBV7-2

cdr3_aa: ATSRESTSLYEQY
j_call: TRBJ2-7
v_call: TRBV15

cdr3_aa: ASRRQNEETQY
j_call: TRBJ2-5
v_call: TRBV27

cdr3_aa: ASRSQVDYNSPLH
j_call: TRBJ1-6
v_call: TRBV6-6

cdr3_aa: ASSIPGPYEQY
j_call: TRBJ2-7
v_call: TRBV19

cdr3_aa: ASSKGGGKTTNEKLF
j_call: TRBJ1-4
v_call: TRBV21-1

cdr3_aa: ASSLGSPRNSPLH
j_call: TRBJ1-6
v_call: TRBV28

cdr3_aa: ASSPALGQARYEQY
j_call: TRBJ2-7
v_call: TRBV5-1

cdr3_aa: ASSQTGGSRETQY
j_call: TRBJ2-5
v_call: TRBV28

cdr3_aa: ASSQGTYRSGATSGTYEQY
j_call: TRBJ2-7
v_call: TRBV4-3

cdr3_aa: ASSQPGQGAYEQY
j_call: TRBJ2-7
v_call: TRBV4-1

cdr3_aa: ASKISTDTDTQY
j_call: TRBJ2-3
v_call: TRBV6-5

cdr3_aa: ASSSVGMNTEAF
j_call: TRBJ1-1
v_call: TRBV27

cdr3_aa: ASSGGGAYEQY
j_call: TRBJ2-7
v_call: TRBV25-1

cdr3_aa: ASSLGDRIEAF
j_call: TRBJ1-1
v_call: TRBV5-1